The rows below give T cell receptor beta chains drawn from one sample of a study of OX40 agonist ivuxolimab in advanced cancers. Using immunoSEQ multiplex PCR, the repertoire was profiled, and TCRdb retains in-frame clones only, with some absent. The data show roughly 120,000 clones, with around 90% seen just once and 0.7% to 0.9% held by the top ten. Sequencing used CD4+ or CD8+ T cells sorted from blood, obtained in a trial of the OX40 agonist ivuxolimab. The receptors stem from an adult with an advanced solid tumor such as melanoma, head and neck, liver or kidney cancer. The CDR3 runs from the conserved cysteine through the conserved F or W. Clone sizes are given selectively: once, few, many, or a class where the clone is expanded.

j_call v_call clone_size cdr3_aa
TRBJ1-1 TRBV10-3 few CAISESVQWGDTEAFF
TRBJ1-1 TRBV28 . CASSSGGTVNTEAFF
TRBJ1-2 TRBV7-2 . CASSPGDRTYGYTF
TRBJ2-5 TRBV5-1 . CASRKSPTGLQETQYF
TRBJ1-2 TRBV28 few CASSSYSRRGGYTF
TRBJ2-1 TRBV2 . CASKRQGPYNEQFF
TRBJ2-7 TRBV6-5 . CASSYSKAGAYEQYF
TRBJ2-5 TRBV27 . CASSLISNYQETQYF
TRBJ1-6 TRBV6-5 . CASSRREDNSPLHF
TRBJ2-1 TRBV7-9 . CASSLKLAGGNVYNEQFF
TRBJ1-6 TRBV5-4 . CASSDKTGVGSPLHF
TRBJ1-1 TRBV28 . CASSFVRNTEAFF
TRBJ2-5 TRBV7-2 . CASSHSFNQETQYF
TRBJ1-2 TRBV28 . CASSPDRAYGYTF
TRBJ1-2 TRBV11-2 . CASSHGTSSGYTF
TRBJ1-5 TRBV19 . CASSIIGSNQPQHF
TRBJ1-1 TRBV10-1 . CASSDNRVTEAFF
TRBJ2-7 TRBV9 . CASSIREGYEQYF
TRBJ2-5 TRBV6-1 . CASSRKERQETQYF
TRBJ2-7 TRBV7-3 . CASSLGQGTYEQYF
TRBJ2-3 TRBV6-5 . CASSYSLDFPDTQYF
TRBJ2-3 TRBV5-1 . CASSLGQGADTQYF
TRBJ2-7 TRBV18 . CASSPIREGSEQYF
TRBJ1-5 TRBV2 . CASSQTLQPQHF
TRBJ1-2 TRBV14 . CASSQDRQYGYTF
TRBJ2-1 TRBV9 once CASSGDPRGPNPYNEQFF
TRBJ2-6 TRBV27 once CASSRVTGASGANVLTF
TRBJ1-1 TRBV4-2 few CASSQEPMKNTEAFF
TRBJ1-4 TRBV29-1 . CSVGCGHRGLSATNEKLFF
TRBJ2-1 TRBV5-1 . CASSLSSSGRVNEQFF
TRBJ2-2 TRBV7-3 . CASSPGRLHEGTGELFF
TRBJ2-3 TRBV7-2 . CASSQRLAGDRTDTQYF
TRBJ1-2 TRBV6-1 . CASSESTDGNYGYTF
TRBJ2-4 TRBV5-4 . CASSFEGDLAKNIQYF
TRBJ2-3 TRBV5-1 once CASSLAGVGGDTQYF
TRBJ2-5 TRBV5-1 . CASSLVASYQETQYF
TRBJ2-4 TRBV18 . CASSPPMAEAKNIQYF
TRBJ2-6 TRBV2 once CAGRRDRVSSGANVLTF
TRBJ2-3 TRBV7-2 . CASSSRSDTQYF
TRBJ1-1 TRBV6-5 . CASSYSIGVSFEAFF
TRBJ2-1 TRBV7-9 . CASQLLRQGEQFF
TRBJ1-5 TRBV27 few CASSFQVGGNQPQHF
TRBJ1-2 TRBV5-6 . CASSSPYGYTF
TRBJ2-1 TRBV5-1 . CASSIGGANEQFF